This is a list of T cell receptor beta chains from one sample in a study of OX40 agonist ivuxolimab in advanced cancers. The assay was immunoSEQ multiplex PCR, and TCRdb's table has in-frame clones only and misses some. The sample yields about 26,000 clones, 83% seen once. The sequencing used CD4+ or CD8+ T cells sorted from blood, collected in a trial of the OX40 agonist ivuxolimab. Every receptor here comes from an adult with an advanced solid tumor such as melanoma, head and neck, liver or kidney cancer. Both conserved end residues are part of each CDR3. D genes are given only for firm matches. Some rows mark clone size as missing; the rest say once, few, many or name a class of expanded clone.

TRBJ1-1	.	TRBV7-3	.	TGTGCCAGCAGTGAAGCAGGGCGCCCCCAAAAAGCTTTCTTT	CASSEAGRPQKAFF
TRBJ2-7	.	TRBV4-1	.	TGCGCCAGCAGCCAAGGGGGAATCGGTTACGAGCAGTACTTC	CASSQGGIGYEQYF
TRBJ2-3	TRBD2	TRBV19	.	TGTGCCAGTAGTATAGAGGGGACTAGCGACACAGATACGCAGTATTTT	CASSIEGTSDTDTQYF
TRBJ1-2	.	TRBV19	.	TGTGCCAGTAAGACGGGGCTCTATGGCTACACCTTC	CASKTGLYGYTF
TRBJ2-1	.	TRBV27	.	TGTGCCAGCAGTTTGTCTAGCTCCCTCAATGAGCAGTTCTTC	CASSLSSSLNEQFF
TRBJ1-5	.	TRBV11-2	.	TGTGCCAGCAGCTTAGTCGGGGGAGGTCAGCCCCAGCATTTT	CASSLVGGGQPQHF
TRBJ2-7	.	TRBV4-2	.	TGTGCCAGCAGCCAGGAGAGTGACGGACACTACGAGCAGTACTTC	CASSQESDGHYEQYF
TRBJ1-1	TRBD1	TRBV5-6	.	TGTGCCAGCAGCTTGGACAGGGGGCGCGGGTGGAACACTGAAGCTTTCTTT	CASSLDRGRGWNTEAFF
TRBJ2-7	TRBD2	TRBV4-1	.	TGCGCCAGCAGCCCCTCCCCTAGCGGGGGGATCCAAAGCTCCTACGAGCAGTACTTC	CASSPSPSGGIQSSYEQYF
TRBJ1-2	.	TRBV16	once	TGTGCCAGCAGCCAAGCACCTATTGACTACACCTTC	CASSQAPIDYTF
TRBJ2-2	.	TRBV7-9	.	TGTGCCAGCAGCCAGGGTAGGATGGCCGGGGAGCTGTTTTTT	CASSQGRMAGELFF
TRBJ1-2	TRBD1	TRBV5-4	.	TGTGCCAGCAGCCAGGACAGGAGAGCGCACGGCTACACCTTC	CASSQDRRAHGYTF
TRBJ2-1	.	TRBV6-1	.	TGTGCCAGCAGTGATACCGGCTCCTCCCCGAATGAGCAGTTCTTC	CASSDTGSSPNEQFF
TRBJ1-2	.	TRBV2	.	TGTGCCAGCACGCCGGGATCTGGCTACACCTTC	CASTPGSGYTF
TRBJ2-1	.	TRBV6-4	few	TGTGCCAGCAGTGAAGGGGGGGAATCCTACAATGAGCAGTTCTTC	CASSEGGESYNEQFF
TRBJ2-7	.	TRBV27	.	TGTGCCAGCAGTCCGGCCTTGTACTCTCCCTACGAGCAGTACTTC	CASSPALYSPYEQYF
TRBJ1-1	.	TRBV6-5	few	TGTGCCACCCAGCCGAACATCGTGAACACTGAAGCTTTCTTT	CATQPNIVNTEAFF
TRBJ1-6	.	TRBV27	once	TGTGCCAGCAGTTCCAGCCGGGGGCTCTTCAATTCACCCCTCCACTTT	CASSSSRGLFNSPLHF
TRBJ2-5	TRBD2	TRBV7-2	.	TGTGCCAGCAGCTCCTCGGGACTCCGGGGGGGGGAGACCCAGTACTTC	CASSSSGLRGGETQYF
TRBJ1-1	.	TRBV19	once	TGTGCCAGTAGTATAGGAGGGGGGGGTGCTGAAGCTTTCTTT	CASSIGGGGAEAFF
TRBJ1-6	.	TRBV2	.	TGTGCCAGCAGTGACCGGCAGGCCGATTCACCCCTCCACTTT	CASSDRQADSPLHF
TRBJ2-2	TRBD2	TRBV4-2	.	TGTGCCAGCAGCCAGGGGACTAGGAACACCGGGGAGCTGTTTTTT	CASSQGTRNTGELFF
TRBJ2-7	.	TRBV5-4	.	TGTGCCAGCAGCTCCCCTCTCTCCTACGAGCAGTACTTC	CASSSPLSYEQYF